A selection of T cell receptor beta chains follows, all from one sample in a study of T-cell reconstitution after alpha-beta-depleted transplantation in children. MiXCR was run by TCRdb on the PCR reads, yielding one entry per CDR3 protein. The sample records about 580,000 distinct CDR3 sequences, more than 20% being singletons. The material was PBMCs, mostly from graft donor cells, obtained 360 days after TCRalphabeta/CD19-depleted stem cell transplant. The origin of the receptors is a boy under two years old who had a stem cell transplant for acute myeloid leukemia, so the T cells may come from the graft donor. Each CDR3 is given with its conserved first and last residue. D genes are given only for firm matches. The size field is filled for only some rows; it gives once, few, many or a size class.

>TRBV12-5|many|TRBD1|15|TRBJ2-3
CASGSDRQGTDTQYF
TGTGCTAGTGGGTCGGACAGGCAGGGCACAGATACGCAGTATTTT
>TRBV12-3/TRBV12-4|-|-|17|TRBJ2-3
CASRPTPGHRNTDTQYF
TGTGCCAGCAGGCCAACCCCGGGACACCGAAACACAGATACGCAGTATTTT
>TRBV18|many|-|16|TRBJ2-3
CASSPSILPGTDTQYF
TGTGCCAGCTCACCCTCTATCCTACCAGGGACAGATACGCAGTATTTT
>TRBV5-1|many|TRBD1|14|TRBJ1-2
CASIAPGTVYGYTF
TGCGCCAGCATTGCTCCCGGGACAGTCTATGGCTACACCTTC
>TRBV20-1|-|TRBD2|15|TRBJ2-3
CSAPRLAGDPDTQYF
TGCAGTGCTCCCAGGCTAGCGGGGGACCCGGATACGCAGTATTTT
>TRBV10-3|-|TRBD1|14|TRBJ1-1
CAIKKGQSNTEAFF
TGTGCCATCAAGAAGGGACAGTCGAACACTGAAGCTTTCTTT
>TRBV29-1|many|-|15|TRBJ2-4
CSVEGGFGGINIQYF
TGCAGCGTTGAAGGGGGGTTTGGGGGCATAAACATTCAGTACTTC
>TRBV13|few|TRBD1|16|TRBJ2-1
CASSLDRGLSYNEQFF
TGTGCCAGCAGCTTAGACAGGGGGCTGTCCTACAATGAGCAGTTCTTC
>TRBV20-1|many|-|14|TRBJ2-1
CSARDRARGNEQFF
TGCAGTGCTAGAGATCGGGCCAGAGGCAATGAGCAGTTCTTC
>TRBV7-9|many|-|14|TRBJ2-7
CASSLGEMGYEQYF
TGTGCCAGCAGCTTGGGGGAAATGGGTTACGAGCAGTACTTC
>TRBV20-1|many|TRBD1|13|TRBJ2-5
CSGGTAFQETQYF
TGCAGTGGAGGGACAGCGTTCCAAGAGACCCAGTACTTC
>TRBV15|many|TRBD1|14|TRBJ1-6
CATSGGDRNSPLHF
TGTGCCACCAGCGGTGGGGACAGGAATTCACCCCTCCACTTT
>TRBV11-2|many|TRBD1|16|TRBJ1-4
CASRANRGLDGEKLFF
TGTGCCAGCAGAGCCAACAGGGGGCTGGATGGTGAAAAACTGTTTTTT
>TRBV4-2|-|TRBD2|19|TRBJ2-3
CASSQDLSIAGGPTDTQYF
TGTGCCAGCAGCCAAGATCTGAGCATAGCGGGGGGCCCCACAGATACGCAGTATTTT
>TRBV6-1|-|TRBD1|18|TRBJ1-3
CASSRRGTGDSSGNTIYF
TGTGCCAGCAGCCGTAGGGGGACAGGGGATAGCTCTGGAAACACCATATATTTT
>TRBV6-1|many|-|14|TRBJ2-7
CASRRAEGVYEQYF
TGTGCCAGCCGTCGTGCGGAGGGGGTCTACGAGCAGTACTTC
>TRBV20-1|-|-|15|TRBJ2-1
CSAKLIGQNSGEQFF
TGCAGTGCTAAGCTTATAGGACAAAACTCGGGTGAGCAGTTCTTC
>TRBV28|-|TRBD1|14|TRBJ1-1
CASTMDRVTAEAFF
TGTGCCAGCACCATGGACAGGGTTACCGCTGAAGCTTTCTTT
>TRBV4-3|many|-|16|TRBJ1-1
CASSQAREHMNTEAFF
TGCGCCAGCAGCCAAGCCAGGGAACATATGAACACTGAAGCTTTCTTT
>TRBV6-1|-|-|13|TRBJ2-3
CASKIGRGHTQYF
TGTGCCAGTAAAATAGGGCGGGGCCATACGCAGTATTTT
>TRBV21-1|few|-|16|TRBJ2-5
CASSAPYRGLQETQYF
TGTGCCAGCAGCGCACCTTACCGGGGCCTTCAAGAGACCCAGTACTTC
>TRBV6-5|-|TRBD2|16|TRBJ2-1
CASSYFQRGAYNEQFF
TGTGCCAGCAGTTACTTTCAGCGGGGGGCTTACAATGAGCAGTTCTTC
>TRBV5-1|many|-|12|TRBJ2-1
CASSLSVYEQFF
TGCGCCAGCAGCTTGTCCGTCTATGAGCAGTTCTTC
>TRBV12-3/TRBV12-4|few|-|13|TRBJ2-1
CASSFVGGNEQFF
TGTGCCAGCAGTTTTGTGGGAGGCAATGAGCAGTTCTTC
>TRBV20-1|few|-|13|TRBJ1-4
CSAISLRSGKLFF
TGCAGTGCTATATCTCTCAGGTCCGGAAAACTGTTTTTT
>TRBV4-2|few|-|13|TRBJ1-2
CASSQEVSYGYTF
TGTGCCAGCAGCCAAGAGGTCAGCTATGGCTACACCTTC
>TRBV9|few|TRBD2|17|TRBJ2-3
CASSVAALAGGTDTQYF
TGTGCCAGCAGCGTAGCCGCACTAGCGGGGGGCACAGATACGCAGTATTTT